This T cell receptor (beta chain) originates from a study of blood T cell repertoires in COVID-19. Trimming cost V 3 bases and J 10 bases; bases outside gene matches: 17. The CDR3 is 16 residues long. CDR1 is MGHRA and CDR2 is YSYEKL in the germline V gene. Using immunoSEQ multiplex PCR, the repertoire was profiled, and TCRdb retains in-frame clones only, with some absent. The data contain roughly 82,000 clones, roughly four fifths of them singletons. This TCR came from a man in his 60s with acute or convalescent COVID-19. The chain couples TRBV4-1 to TRBJ1-1; 7 nucleotides match TRBD1. The sequencing input was peripheral blood. The CDR3 loop reads CASSQDRQGIISGAFF. The DNA of the CDR3 is TGCGCCAGCAGCCAGGATAGACAGGGTATTATATCGGGAGCTTTCTTT.